Each of the 3 T cell receptor beta chains below was sequenced from the same sample in a study of blood T cell repertoires in COVID-19. The method was immunoSEQ multiplex PCR; TCRdb's version includes in-frame clones alone and lacks a portion of them. Among some 260,000 clones listed, 88% were seen once. The sequenced sample consisted of peripheral blood. These receptors originate from an elderly man with acute or convalescent COVID-19.

This chain uses TRBV28 with TRBJ2-4; TRBD1 is a possible D gene (6 bases). The CDR3 runs 14 residues. Germline V gene sequence: CDR1 MDHEN, CDR2 SYDVKM. V lost 5 bases and J 0 bases, leaving 8 bases between the germline ends. For the CDR3, the DNA is TGTGCCAGCAGTCGGACAGTAGCCAAAAACATTCAGTACTTC. Protein sequence: CASSRTVAKNIQYF.

The chain is built from TRBV5-6 and TRBJ2-7, with D maybe TRBD1 (6 bases). The V gene lost 0 bases and the J gene lost 6 bases, with 10 bases spanning the gap. The CDR3 contains 13 residues. Per germline, CDR1 SGHDT and CDR2 YYEEEE. The CDR3 spells CASSLGGPSEQYF. The CDR3 DNA follows: TGTGCCAGCAGCTTGGGGGGGCCAAGCGAGCAGTACTTC.

This chain joins TRBV6-2 or TRBV6-3 and TRBJ2-2, with 9 bases lining up with TRBD1. With V trimmed by 2 bases and J by 1 base, 2 bases remained unmatched. The germline V gene encodes CDR1 MNHEY and CDR2 SVGEGT. The CDR3 loop spans 16 amino acids. The CDR3 loop reads CASSYPGQGNTGELFF. CDR3 nucleotides: TGTGCCAGCAGTTACCCGGGACAGGGGAACACCGGGGAGCTGTTTTTT.